These T cell receptor beta chains were read from a single sample in a study of response to subunit inactivated influenza vaccine. TCRdb analysed the RT-PCR reads with MiXCR anew, one entry per CDR3 protein. This sample has about 480,000 distinct CDR3 sequences, with 25% found just once. Here the sequenced sample was CD4+ T cells sorted from PBMCs, taken 5 days after vaccination. The origin of the receptors is a man aged 45 to 65 who received an inactivated influenza vaccine. The CDR3 runs from the conserved cysteine through the conserved F or W. Fields, in order: V gene, D gene, J gene, clone size, CDR3 length, CDR3 protein, CDR3 DNA. A D gene is named only where the DNA matches it firmly. The size field is filled for only some rows; it gives once, few, many or a size class.

V: TRBV6-5; D: -; J: TRBJ2-3; size: many; length: 15; CDR3: CASSSPAGGADTQYF; DNA: TGTGCCAGCAGTTCACCGGCCGGGGGCGCAGATACGCAGTATTTT
V: TRBV28; D: -; J: TRBJ2-7; size: few; length: 14; CDR3: CASSFGDTYYEQYF; DNA: TGTGCCAGCAGTTTTGGGGACACATACTACGAGCAGTACTTC
V: TRBV20-1; D: -; J: TRBJ2-7; size: -; length: 15; CDR3: CSARDGAGDRDEQYF; DNA: TGCAGTGCTAGAGACGGAGCGGGAGACAGGGACGAGCAGTACTTC
V: TRBV20-1; D: -; J: TRBJ2-3; size: -; length: 14; CDR3: CSARDRRNTDTQYF; DNA: TGCAGTGCTAGAGATCGGCGGAACACAGATACGCAGTATTTT
V: TRBV7-8; D: TRBD2; J: TRBJ2-1; size: many; length: 17; CDR3: CASSPERGGISSNEQFF; DNA: TGTGCCAGCAGCCCCGAGCGGGGGGGCATATCCTCCAATGAGCAGTTCTTC
V: TRBV5-1; D: -; J: TRBJ2-5; size: few; length: 13; CDR3: CASKTVGVETQYF; DNA: TGCGCCAGCAAAACAGTCGGGGTGGAGACCCAGTACTTC
V: TRBV12-3/TRBV12-4; D: -; J: TRBJ2-7; size: few; length: 13; CDR3: CASRMGPSPEQYF; DNA: TGTGCCAGCAGGATGGGCCCTTCCCCCGAGCAGTACTTC
V: TRBV4-3; D: -; J: TRBJ1-1; size: once; length: 15; CDR3: CASSQERGVNTEAFF; DNA: TGCGCCAGCAGCCAAGAGCGGGGGGTGAACACTGAAGCTTTCTTT
V: TRBV6-5; D: TRBD2; J: TRBJ2-7; size: few; length: 19; CDR3: CASSYPPTSGSLMPAEQYF; DNA: TGTGCCAGCAGTTACCCACCGACTAGCGGGAGTCTGATGCCCGCCGAGCAGTACTTC
V: TRBV10-2; D: -; J: TRBJ2-7; size: few; length: 14; CDR3: CASSQGPGSYEQYF; DNA: TGCGCCAGCAGCCAGGGGCCAGGATCCTACGAGCAGTACTTC
V: TRBV12-3/TRBV12-4; D: TRBD2; J: TRBJ2-1; size: -; length: 15; CDR3: CASSARGLANNEQFF; DNA: TGTGCCAGCAGTGCCCGGGGACTAGCCAACAATGAGCAGTTCTTC
V: TRBV12-3/TRBV12-4; D: TRBD2; J: TRBJ2-3; size: few; length: 17; CDR3: CASLQWSGVSYTDTQYF; DNA: TGTGCCAGCCTCCAGTGGAGCGGGGTGTCTTACACAGATACGCAGTATTTT
V: TRBV29-1; D: TRBD1; J: TRBJ2-5; size: few; length: 13; CDR3: CSVGVDRGETQYF; DNA: TGCAGCGTGGGGGTCGACAGGGGAGAGACCCAGTACTTC
V: TRBV14; D: TRBD1; J: TRBJ2-1; size: -; length: 15; CDR3: CASSRQGGTYNEQFF; DNA: TGTGCCAGCAGCCGACAGGGTGGGACCTACAATGAGCAGTTCTTC
V: TRBV7-2; D: -; J: TRBJ2-5; size: -; length: 13; CDR3: CASSSRDMGTQYF; DNA: TGTGCCAGCAGCTCCCGTGATATGGGGACCCAGTACTTC
V: TRBV9; D: -; J: TRBJ2-7; size: few; length: 15; CDR3: CASSVDPGVSYEQYF; DNA: TGTGCCAGCAGCGTAGATCCAGGGGTATCCTACGAGCAGTACTTC
V: TRBV5-1; D: -; J: TRBJ2-5; size: -; length: 13; CDR3: CASGIASRETQYF; DNA: TGCGCCAGCGGAATAGCGAGTCGGGAGACCCAGTACTTC